This record looks at one TCR beta chain sequence and its context. This entry comes from a study of T cell repertoires in ileal Crohn's disease. V lost 3 bases and J lost 9; bases outside the gene matches: 10. The germline V gene has CDR1 SGHTA and CDR2 FQGNSA. This CDR3 has 15 residues. Method: immunoSEQ multiplex PCR; TCRdb's copy keeps in-frame clones and lacks some. The sample has about 15,000 clones, over 80% seen once. The sequenced material came from ileal tissue. The gene calls are TRBV7-2 and TRBJ2-1; TRBD1 matches at 8 bases. The receptor's source is an adult with Crohn's disease. CDR3 in DNA: TGTGCCAGCAGCTTTGGACAGGGCGGTGTTGGTGAGCAGTTCTTC. Protein sequence: CASSFGQGGVGEQFF.